This T cell receptor (beta chain) was found in a study of control samples from healthy donors and cancer patients. The protocol was immunoSEQ multiplex PCR, while the TCRdb copy is restricted to in-frame clones and leaves out a portion. The sample consists of 390,000 or so clones, approximately 92% of them appearing once. From germline, CDR1 is SGHDN and CDR2 FVKESK. J gave up 4 bases and V 3 bases, and 4 bases lay outside the gene matches. The CDR3 consists of 14 residues. This clonotype was sampled from a man in his forties with head and neck cancer. The sample taken for sequencing was PBMCs. The J gene is TRBJ2-3, the V gene TRBV14; TRBD2 aligns across 7 bases. The CDR3 here is CASSQGGPADTQYF. CDR3 in DNA: TGTGCCAGCAGCCAGGGAGGGCCCGCAGATACGCAGTATTTT.